One and the same sample provided the 9 T cell receptor beta chains below, sequenced in a study of blood T cell repertoires in COVID-19. Some clones are missing from TCRdb's copy, which holds only in-frame ones; the method was immunoSEQ multiplex PCR. Of 90,000 to 130,000 clones listed, around nine tenths were seen once; the top ten hold 4.5%. Input material: peripheral blood. Source of these receptors: a man aged 35 to 55 with acute or convalescent COVID-19.

The rearrangement uses TRBV14 and TRBJ2-5; tentatively, D is TRBD1 (5 bases). The germline CDR1 and CDR2 sequences are SGHDN and FVKESK. V gave up 3 bases and J gave up 3 bases, with 11 bases separating them. The CDR3 runs to 14 residues. CDR3 nucleotides: TGTGCCAGCAGCCACCCAGGGCGTAAAGAGACCCAGTACTTC. Residues: CASSHPGRKETQYF.

This clone was detected once. The chain couples TRBV3-1 (or the pseudogene TRBV3-2) to TRBJ1-2; 8 nucleotides line up with TRBD1. The CDR3 totals 13 residues. Looked up from germline, CDR1 is LGHDT and CDR2 is YNNKEL (reference sequence). J gave up 6 bases and V 4 bases, and 4 bases lay outside the gene matches. The CDR3 region has the DNA TGTGCCAGCAGCCTAAGGACAGGGAATGGCTACACCTTC. Protein product: CASSLRTGNGYTF.

The chain links TRBV5-5 to TRBJ1-1, with 8 nucleotides matching TRBD1. The V and J ends lost 4 bases and 8 bases, in that order; junction bases with no gene match: 10. Germline CDR1 and CDR2: SGHKS and YYEKEE (reference sequence). The CDR3 totals 14 residues. CDR3: CASSPDRGDREAFF. CDR3 nucleotides: TGTGCCAGCAGCCCTGACAGGGGCGATCGCGAAGCTTTCTTT.

The CDR3 sequence is CASRLFRTGSGNTIYF. CDR3 nucleotide sequence: TGTGCAAGTCGCTTATTCAGGACAGGGTCTGGAAACACCATATATTTT. This chain links TRBV12-2 with TRBJ1-3; TRBD1, the D gene given by the table, was not confirmed from the DNA. TRBV12-2 is termed a pseudogene. CDR3 length: 16 amino acids.

The chain combines TRBV19 with TRBJ1-1, with TRBD1 identical over 10 bases. Germline lookup yields CDR1 LNHDA and CDR2 SQIVND (reference sequence). Trimming at V came to 4 bases and at J to 11 bases, leaving 4 bases not matched to a gene. CDR3 length equals 12 residues. CDR3 nucleotide sequence: TGTGCCAGTAGTAGGGACAGGGGCAAGGCTTTCTTT. Protein: CASSRDRGKAFF.

The J gene is TRBJ2-1, the V gene TRBV4-1; TRBD2 agrees at 7 bases. The CDR3 contains 14 residues. Germline lookup yields CDR1 MGHRA and CDR2 YSYEKL. With V trimmed by 1 base and J by 10 bases, 7 bases remained unmatched. CDR3 sequence: CASSQVETSREQFF. The CDR3 DNA reads as TGCGCCAGCAGCCAAGTGGAGACTAGCCGGGAGCAGTTCTTC.

The chain employs TRBV5-4 and TRBJ2-3; D unresolved. CDR1 and CDR2 from the germline V gene are SGHNT and YYREEE (reference sequence). The length of the CDR3 is 15 residues. Trimming stripped 5 bases from V and 3 bases from J, with 16 bases between. The CDR3 sequence: CASRPRSQRTDTQYF. CDR3 DNA: TGTGCCAGCAGACCCCGAAGCCAACGGACAGATACGCAGTATTTT.

The rearrangement uses TRBV4-3 and TRBJ2-2; 10 bases match TRBD2. The CDR3 spans 15 residues. CDR1 is LGHNA, CDR2 YSLEER, per germline. Trimming removed 4 bases from V and 5 bases from J; junction bases left unmatched: 4. The CDR3 reads CASSRAGGQTGELFF. In DNA, the CDR3 is TGCGCCAGCAGCCGAGCGGGGGGGCAAACCGGGGAGCTGTTTTTT.

The V call is TRBV15, the J call TRBJ1-5; 9 positions match TRBD1. The CDR3 contains 17 residues. Unmatched junction bases numbered 13, after V lost 5 bases and J lost 5 bases. Germline V gene lookup returns CDR1 LNHNV and CDR2 YYDKDF (reference sequence). Written as DNA, the CDR3 is TGTGCCACCAGCTTGGCCGGGACAGGGTTTATAGATCAGCCCCAGCATTTT. It codes for CATSLAGTGFIDQPQHF.